This T cell receptor (beta chain) was sequenced during a study of blood T cells in healthy people across ages. General study findings and limits: Getting older went along with TCR beta diversity per million T cells dropping roughly linearly. Percentage of naive T cells showed a strong correlation with TCR beta diversity. No one knew whether donors had CMV, which possibly confounded expanded clonotype changes.

Investigators took about 9.4 milliliters of peripheral blood from every donor. Of note for this clonotype: Antigen: not known.

This CDR3 is built from 13 residues. Germline V lookup: CDR1 DFQATT, CDR2 SNEGSKA (reference sequence). The V and J ends lost 1 base and 7 bases respectively, with 11 bases between them. Primed by a sample-barcoded 5' primer and a J-beta primer mix, a second PCR proceeded for about 6 to 11 cycles. Using its own MiXCR run on the 5' RACE reads, TCRdb lists one record per CDR3 protein. Of about 1.5 million distinct CDR3 sequences in the sample, under 55% were seen once. The sequence came from a young woman in good health. Sequenced sample: blood. V is TRBV20-1 and J is TRBJ1-5; tentative D call: TRBD1 (6 bases). CDR3 DNA sequence: TGCAGTGCTAGAGGGACAGTCAGGCAGCCCCAGCATTTT. Its protein product is CSARGTVRQPQHF.